This TCR beta chain comes out of a study of T cells in Graves' hyperthyroidism and ophthalmopathy (dated by TCRdb to about 2019). Study-level background: Peripheral blood samples were taken at initial diagnosis, before any treatment was given. After blood sampling, hyperthyroidism patients were treated with methimazole at a starting dose of 30 mg daily, and ophthalmopathy patients were treated with high-dose intravenous methylprednisolone. The roughly 91 discovery patients were randomly divided into training and test sets at a 7:3 ratio. A discovery cohort of roughly 96 patients, approximately 44 with Graves' ophthalmopathy and about 60 with stable Graves' hyperthyroidism, was used to find distinguishing TCR V-J signatures. Prospective prediction of ophthalmopathy was tested in an independent validation cohort of fewer than 20 hyperthyroidism patients and 15 to 17 patients who later progressed to ophthalmopathy. In addition, the study compared T-cell repertoires in thyroid tissue and in blood from about six Graves' hyperthyroidism patients. According to the paper, TCR Vbeta CDR3 sequencing was carried out on about 140 peripheral blood samples, which came from fewer than 50 ophthalmopathy, roughly 75 hyperthyroidism and roughly 17 progressor patients. The paper as a whole reports these results and caveats: Ophthalmopathy was separated from stable hyperthyroidism by a 13 V-J signature model, with approximately 89% sensitivity and about 81% specificity obtained in cross-validation and 80%/75% obtained in testing. Blood samples also contained most of the expanded thyroid clonotypes (frequency above 0.001), which suggests that blood repertoires may reflect thyroid immune responses. No statistical method was used to set the sample size in advance, and investigators knew the group allocation. In validation, the model predicted progression to ophthalmopathy with around 71% sensitivity and about 72% specificity, a median of roughly seven months before onset.

A patient counted as having stable Graves' hyperthyroidism if no progression to ophthalmopathy occurred over 18 months of follow-up. The hyperthyroidism patients were between 18 and 65 years old and newly diagnosed, with a disease duration of less than 2 months. The study excluded patients with uncontrolled infections, other autoimmune diseases, pregnancy or lactation. Diagnoses relied on clinical symptoms, serum thyroxine and TRAb, thyroid ultrasound and orbital computed tomography. Ficoll-Paque density gradient centrifugation was used to isolate PBMCs from approximately 10 ml of fresh peripheral blood. Total RNA was extracted using Trizol reagent, and RNA quality was assessed on an Agilent 2100 Bioanalyzer. The junction shows trimming of 4 bases on V and 2 bases on J, and the gene matches do not reach 6 bases of it. The germline V gene gives CDR1 as SNHLY and CDR2 as FYNNEI. Counted from cysteine to phenylalanine, this CDR3 has 16 amino acids. The entry retains the CDR3 DNA only, 48 bases that are in frame from base 1.

This clonotype showed up many times. Its antigen has not been determined. Base qualities are not recorded, but no much larger clone differs from it by a single base. TCR beta CDR3 regions were amplified from RNA transcripts. The TCR CDR3 was subjected to a first round of RT-PCR using the HTBI primer set and the Qiagen OneStep RT-PCR kit. The libraries were constructed in a second round of multiplex PCR and then size-selected and purified. The libraries were sequenced on an Illumina HiSeq2000 using paired-end 100 bp reads. The authors processed their data as follows. SOAPnuke was used to process the raw data, with reads discarded if the reads contained adapters or uncalled bases, had a mean Phred below 15, or lacked an exact constant-primer or identifier match. High-quality paired reads were merged using COPE v1.2.5, and each unique nucleotide sequence was defined as a clonotype. MiTCR v1.1 was used to align clonotypes to the IMGT TRBV, TRBD and TRBJ reference segments. Only V-J combinations with frequency above 0.0001, covering about 99% of repertoires, were analysed. A TCS score was defined as the ratio of F50 (clonal expansion) to E x V (chaos), with BLOSUM62-based TCRdist applied between CDR3 peptides within each V-J. Welch's t-statistics and random forest reduced around 510 V-J features to some 14, which were used in a naive Bayes classifier (R e1071). The raw public data were reprocessed by TCRdb itself: fastp quality trimming at Q25, MiXCR clonotype calling, in-frame beta chains only. A single entry per CDR3 protein holds the most common genes and DNA from its merged rows. TCRdb, not the original authors, processed these V and J calls. The sample has roughly 570,000 distinct CDR3 sequences on record, 15% to 19% of them singletons. In total, the top ten clones hold around 7.3% of the sample.

The TCR comes from a woman aged 30 to 39 with Graves' hyperthyroidism. The sequenced sample consisted of blood. The rearranged chain carries TRBV2 and TRBJ2-3, and 10 junctional nucleotides match TRBD2. The nucleotides read TGTGCCAGCAGTGCGGAAGCGGGAGGGCCCACAGATACGCAGTATTTT. This is translated as CASSAEAGGPTDTQYF.